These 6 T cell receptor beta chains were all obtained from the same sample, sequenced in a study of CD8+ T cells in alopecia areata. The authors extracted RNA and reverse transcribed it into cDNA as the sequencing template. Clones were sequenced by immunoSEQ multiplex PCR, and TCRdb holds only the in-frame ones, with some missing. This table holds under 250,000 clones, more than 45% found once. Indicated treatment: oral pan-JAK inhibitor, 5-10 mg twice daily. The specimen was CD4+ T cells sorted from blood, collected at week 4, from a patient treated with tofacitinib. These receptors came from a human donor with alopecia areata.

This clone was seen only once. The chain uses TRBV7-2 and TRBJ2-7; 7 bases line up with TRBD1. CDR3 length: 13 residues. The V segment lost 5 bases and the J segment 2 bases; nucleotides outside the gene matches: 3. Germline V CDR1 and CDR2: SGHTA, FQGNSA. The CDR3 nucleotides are TGTGCCAGCAGCGCAGGGACAGCCTACGAGCAGTACTTC. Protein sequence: CASSAGTAYEQYF.

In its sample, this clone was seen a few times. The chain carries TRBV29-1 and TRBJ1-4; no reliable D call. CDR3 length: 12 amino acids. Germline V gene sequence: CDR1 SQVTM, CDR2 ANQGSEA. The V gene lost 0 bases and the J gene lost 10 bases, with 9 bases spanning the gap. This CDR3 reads CSVEDHRRKLFF. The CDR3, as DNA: TGCAGCGTTGAAGATCACAGACGAAAACTGTTTTTT.

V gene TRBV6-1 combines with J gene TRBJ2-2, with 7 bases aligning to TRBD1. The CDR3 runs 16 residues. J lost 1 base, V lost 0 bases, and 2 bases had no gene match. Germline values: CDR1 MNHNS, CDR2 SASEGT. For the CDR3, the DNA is TGTGCCAGCAGTGAAGCCTGGACAGGGAACACCGGGGAGCTGTTTTTT. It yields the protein CASSEAWTGNTGELFF.

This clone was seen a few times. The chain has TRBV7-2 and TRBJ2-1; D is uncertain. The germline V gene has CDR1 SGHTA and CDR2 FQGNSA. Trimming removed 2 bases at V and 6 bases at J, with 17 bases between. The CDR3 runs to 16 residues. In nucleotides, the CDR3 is TGTGCCAGCAGCTTATTGGCAGCGAACAGAGTCAATGAGCAGTTCTTC. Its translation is CASSLLAANRVNEQFF.

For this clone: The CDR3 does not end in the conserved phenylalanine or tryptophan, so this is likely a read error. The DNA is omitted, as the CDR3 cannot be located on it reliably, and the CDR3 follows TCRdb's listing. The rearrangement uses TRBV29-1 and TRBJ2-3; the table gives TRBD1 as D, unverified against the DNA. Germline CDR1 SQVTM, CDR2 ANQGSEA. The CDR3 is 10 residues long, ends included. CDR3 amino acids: CSVVSGGPIV.

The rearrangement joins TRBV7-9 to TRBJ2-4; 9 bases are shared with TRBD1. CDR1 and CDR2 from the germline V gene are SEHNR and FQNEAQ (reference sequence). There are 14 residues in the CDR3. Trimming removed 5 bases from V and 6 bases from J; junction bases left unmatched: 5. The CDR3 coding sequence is TGTGCCAGCAGCCCAAGGACAGGGGTAAACATTCAGTACTTC. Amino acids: CASSPRTGVNIQYF.